This TCR beta chain was sequenced for a study of T cell responses to AZD1222 COVID-19 vaccine. As for the study in general: It was second doses at about 4 or about 12 weeks that were pooled.

Study results and limitations: A rise in Spike-specific TCR breadth and depth followed two AZD1222 doses. At 160-218 and 743-854, vaccine-associated CD4 TCRs were dominant, and they spanned spike. The donor group comprised mostly white British people and more females; the analysis possibly underestimated clonal diversity.

Of note for this clone: The antigen remains unidentified.

This table comes from immunoSEQ multiplex PCR, and its TCRdb copy is limited to in-frame clones, with some not included. The sample lists under 200,000 clones, 94% occurring once. This sequence originates from an adult in good health. The sample consisted of peripheral blood, taken on day 0 of AZD1222 vaccination.

The CDR3 DNA is TGTGCCAGCAGTTTACTTGGCAGCGAAGCTTTCTTT. Residues: CASSLLGSEAFF. The J gene is TRBJ1-1, the V gene TRBV28; D is undetermined. The CDR3 has 12 amino acids. Trimming stripped 2 bases from V and 8 bases from J, with 9 bases between. CDR1 is MDHEN, CDR2 SYDVKM, per germline.